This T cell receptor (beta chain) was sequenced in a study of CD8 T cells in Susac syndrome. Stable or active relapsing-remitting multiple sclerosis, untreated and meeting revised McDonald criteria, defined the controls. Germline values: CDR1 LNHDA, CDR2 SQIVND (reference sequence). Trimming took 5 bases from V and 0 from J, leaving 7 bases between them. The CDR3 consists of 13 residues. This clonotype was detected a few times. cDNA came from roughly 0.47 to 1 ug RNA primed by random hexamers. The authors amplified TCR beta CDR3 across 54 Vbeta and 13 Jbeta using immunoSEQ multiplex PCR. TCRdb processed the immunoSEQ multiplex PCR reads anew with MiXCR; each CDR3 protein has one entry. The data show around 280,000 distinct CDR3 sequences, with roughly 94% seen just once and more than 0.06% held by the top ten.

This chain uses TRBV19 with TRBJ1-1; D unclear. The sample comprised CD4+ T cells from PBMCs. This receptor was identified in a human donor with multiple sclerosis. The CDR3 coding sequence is TGTGCCAGTAGTCGGCAGTTGAACACTGAAGCTTTCTTT. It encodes CASSRQLNTEAFF.